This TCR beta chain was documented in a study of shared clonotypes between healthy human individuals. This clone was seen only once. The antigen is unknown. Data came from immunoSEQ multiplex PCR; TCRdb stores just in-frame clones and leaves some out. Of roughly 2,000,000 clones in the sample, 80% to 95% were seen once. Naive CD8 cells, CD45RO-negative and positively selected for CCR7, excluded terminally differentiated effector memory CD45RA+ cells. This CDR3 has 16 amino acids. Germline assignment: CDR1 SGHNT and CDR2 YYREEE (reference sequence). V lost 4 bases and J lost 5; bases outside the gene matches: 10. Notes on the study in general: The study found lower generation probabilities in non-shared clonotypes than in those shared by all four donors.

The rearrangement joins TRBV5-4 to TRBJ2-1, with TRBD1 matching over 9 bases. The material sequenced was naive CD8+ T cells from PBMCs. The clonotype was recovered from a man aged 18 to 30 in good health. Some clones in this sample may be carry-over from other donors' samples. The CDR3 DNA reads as TGTGCCAGCAGCCGAACGACGGGACAGGGAAACAATGAGCAGTTCTTC. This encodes CASSRTTGQGNNEQFF.